This is a list of T cell receptor beta chains from one sample in a study of control samples from healthy donors and cancer patients. Generated by immunoSEQ multiplex PCR, the TCRdb table keeps only in-frame clones and is missing some. The data hold 170,000 or so clones, with 85% to 95% observed a single time. The sequencing sample was made of blood. All receptors come from a woman between 18 and 29 years old in good health. CDR3s include the opening cysteine and the closing phenylalanine or tryptophan. A D gene is named only where the DNA matches it firmly. Clone size is not always given. Where it is, it says once, few, many or a class for expanded clones.

>NA|TRBV5-1|NA|TRBJ1-6
TGCGCCAGCAGCTTGCAGCCTGTAGGGAATTCACCCCTCCACTTT
CASSLQPVGNSPLHF
>NA|TRBV4-2|TRBD1|TRBJ1-6
TGTGCCAGCAGCCAAGTCCTTACCGGGACAGGGGGACGGTCACCCCTCCACTTT
CASSQVLTGTGGRSPLHF
>NA|TRBV7-3|NA|TRBJ1-1
TGTGCCAGCAGCTCAGGAGGGAACACTGAAGCTTTCTTT
CASSSGGNTEAFF
>once|TRBV7-8|TRBD1|TRBJ1-5
TGTGCCAGCAGCGCAGCAGACAGGGGAGAGCCCCAGCATTTT
CASSAADRGEPQHF
>NA|TRBV19|TRBD1|TRBJ2-5
TGTGCCAGTAGTTCTTGGACAGGATCGGAGACCCAGTACTTC
CASSSWTGSETQYF
>NA|TRBV7-2|NA|TRBJ1-1
TGTGCCAGCAGCCCTTCCTATGGTGGCACTGAAGCTTTCTTT
CASSPSYGGTEAFF
>NA|TRBV28|NA|TRBJ2-5
TGTGCCAGCAGGGGGGGAGGGGGGGGAAAGACCCAGTACTTC
CASRGGGGGKTQYF
>NA|TRBV7-2|NA|TRBJ2-5
TGTGCCAGCAGCACCCGGACCTCGCGGCAAGAGACCCAGTACTTC
CASSTRTSRQETQYF
>NA|TRBV13|NA|TRBJ1-1
TGTGCCAGCAGCTTAAGCAGGGGCGGAGGTTATGAAGCTTTCTTT
CASSLSRGGGYEAFF
>NA|TRBV4-2|NA|TRBJ2-6
TGTGCCAGCAGCCAAGATATCCGCGGGATCTCTGGGGCCAACGTCCTGACTTTC
CASSQDIRGISGANVLTF
>few|TRBV2|TRBD1|TRBJ1-2
TGTGCCAGCAGTATGACAGGGTTTGGGTATGGCTACACCTTC
CASSMTGFGYGYTF
>NA|TRBV6-4|NA|TRBJ1-5
TGTGCCAGCAGTGACTCGAACGGGGATCAGCCCCAGCATTTT
CASSDSNGDQPQHF
>NA|TRBV7-2|NA|TRBJ1-5
TGTGCCAGCAGCTTAGACAGGCAGCCCCAGCATTTT
CASSLDRQPQHF
>NA|TRBV27|NA|TRBJ1-1
TGTGCCAGCAGTTTGAGTGGAGGGACTGAAGCTTTCTTT
CASSLSGGTEAFF
>NA|TRBV10-3|NA|TRBJ1-4
TGTGCCATCTCAAGTGGACAAGGGAATGAAAAACTGTTTTTT
CAISSGQGNEKLFF
>NA|TRBV7-2|TRBD2|TRBJ2-1
TGTGCCAGCAGCTTCAGGGGTAGCGGGAGCTCCTACAATGAGCAGTTCTTC
CASSFRGSGSSYNEQFF
>NA|TRBV27|NA|TRBJ1-1
TGTGCCAGCAGCTCCCTTCTGAACACTGAAGCTTTCTTT
CASSSLLNTEAFF
>NA|TRBV28|TRBD1|TRBJ1-1
TGTGCCAGCCACCCCCCCGGGACAGGGCGCACTGAAGCTTTCTTT
CASHPPGTGRTEAFF
>NA|TRBV27|NA|TRBJ2-3
TGTGCCAGCAGTTCCGGACAGAAGAGCACAGATACGCAGTATTTT
CASSSGQKSTDTQYF
>NA|TRBV6-1|TRBD1|TRBJ1-2
TGTGCCAGCAGTGAAGTTGGGACAGGGTTAGACTATGGCTACACCTTC
CASSEVGTGLDYGYTF
>NA|TRBV5-6|NA|TRBJ2-1
TGTGCCAGCAGCTTACTGGCTGTGAGATCCTACAATGAGCAGTTCTTC
CASSLLAVRSYNEQFF
>NA|TRBV5-6|TRBD1|TRBJ1-4
TGTGCCAGCAGCTTGGCCGGGACAGGGGGTGAAAAACTGTTTTTT
CASSLAGTGGEKLFF
>NA|TRBV2|NA|TRBJ1-2
TGTGCCAGCAGTGGGGACACCTATGGCTACACCTTC
CASSGDTYGYTF
>NA|TRBV3-1/TRBV3-2|TRBD1|TRBJ1-6
TGTGCCAGCAGCCCCCCGGGACAGGGGTCCGGGTCTAATTCACCCCTCCACTTT
CASSPPGQGSGSNSPLHF
>NA|TRBV6-4|TRBD1|TRBJ1-2
TGTGCCAGCAGCGAAGCCCCCGGGACAGGCTATGGCTACACCTTC
CASSEAPGTGYGYTF
>NA|TRBV21-1|NA|TRBJ1-5
TGTGCCAGCAGCAACTCCGGGACGGATTATAGCAATCAGCCCCAGCATTTT
CASSNSGTDYSNQPQHF
>NA|TRBV19|TRBD1|TRBJ2-3
TGTGCCAGTAAGACAGGGAACACAGATACGCAGTATTTT
CASKTGNTDTQYF
>NA|TRBV10-3|NA|TRBJ1-2
TGTGCCATCAGTCCTGGGCCTACCTATGGCTACACCTTC
CAISPGPTYGYTF
>NA|TRBV3-1/TRBV3-2|TRBD1|TRBJ1-6
TGTGCCAGCAGCCGACAGGGTAGCTCCTATAATTCACCCCTCCACTTT
CASSRQGSSYNSPLHF
>once|TRBV6-1|NA|TRBJ1-3
TGTGCCAGCAGTGAAGACAGTTTTGGAAACACCATATATTTT
CASSEDSFGNTIYF
>NA|TRBV3-1/TRBV3-2|TRBD1|TRBJ2-2
TGTGCCAGCAGACGGACAGGGACCGGGGAGCTGTTTTTT
CASRRTGTGELFF
>NA|TRBV7-2|TRBD1|TRBJ2-3
TGTGCCAGCAGCTTAGTCCGGGACAGGGGGTCAGATACGCAGTATTTT
CASSLVRDRGSDTQYF
>few|TRBV10-2|TRBD1|TRBJ1-2
TGCGCCAGCAGTGAGTGGGACAGGACTAACTATGGCTACACCTTC
CASSEWDRTNYGYTF
>NA|TRBV11-2|TRBD2|TRBJ2-1
TGTGCCAGCAGCTTAGCGGGGGGGCCTAAAATCGAGCAGTTCTTC
CASSLAGGPKIEQFF
>once|TRBV4-2|NA|TRBJ2-6
TGTGCCAGCAGCCAAGAATCACGGAACTCTGGGGCCAACGTCCTGACTTTC
CASSQESRNSGANVLTF
>NA|TRBV9|TRBD1|TRBJ1-1
TGTGCCAGCAGCGCTACTTCCGGGACAGCCGTAGGGGCTTTCTTT
CASSATSGTAVGAFF
>NA|TRBV12-3/TRBV12-4|NA|TRBJ2-2
TGTGCCAGCAGTTACCCAGCCGGGGAGCTGTTTTTT
CASSYPAGELFF
>NA|TRBV6-4|NA|TRBJ2-1
TGTGCCAGCAGTGAGTCAGAGAGCTCCTACAATGAGCAGTTCTTC
CASSESESSYNEQFF
>NA|TRBV6-2/TRBV6-3|TRBD1|TRBJ2-7
TGTGCCAGCAGTTACGGGACAGGGCCACCTTACGAGCAGTACTTC
CASSYGTGPPYEQYF
>NA|TRBV19|NA|TRBJ1-1
TGTGCCAGTAGTTCAGGGAACACTGAAGCTTTCTTT
CASSSGNTEAFF
>NA|TRBV9|NA|TRBJ2-3
TGTGCCAGCAGCGTAGAGCTAGCCCCTACCCACACAGATACGCAGTATTTT
CASSVELAPTHTDTQYF
>NA|TRBV11-2|TRBD1|TRBJ2-7
TGTGCCAGCAGCTTAGGGACAGGGCGCCCCTACGAGCAGTACTTC
CASSLGTGRPYEQYF
>NA|TRBV18|NA|TRBJ2-7
TGTGCCAGCTCACGCCCCGAGGGAGAGCAGTACTTC
CASSRPEGEQYF
>few|TRBV12-5|NA|TRBJ2-5
TGTGCTAGTGGTTTGGGTACGGTCCGGGAGACCCAGTACTTC
CASGLGTVRETQYF
>NA|TRBV7-9|TRBD2|TRBJ2-7
TGTGCCAGCAGCTTCAGCGGGAAACCCCACGAGCAGTACTTC
CASSFSGKPHEQYF
>NA|TRBV6-5|NA|TRBJ1-6
TGTGCCAGCAGTCCGCCCAGATACAATTCACCCCTCCACTTT
CASSPPRYNSPLHF
>NA|TRBV28|TRBD1|TRBJ1-4
TGTGCCAGCAGTTTCCCAGAGGGGGCAAGGGAAAAACTGTTTTTT
CASSFPEGAREKLFF
>NA|TRBV12-3/TRBV12-4|NA|TRBJ1-3
TGTGCCAGCAGGAGGTCTCCGGAAAACACCATATATTTT
CASRRSPENTIYF
>NA|TRBV7-2|NA|TRBJ1-1
TGTGCCAGCAGCCCCAACCCCTGGCAGTCGAACACTGAAGCTTTCTTT
CASSPNPWQSNTEAFF
>once|TRBV19|TRBD1|TRBJ1-2
TGTGCCAGTAGTCTAACACAGGGGGAAGGTAACTATGGCTACACCTTC
CASSLTQGEGNYGYTF
>NA|TRBV28|NA|TRBJ1-2
TGTGCCAGCAGTTTCGATCAGGGGCATAGGGGCTACACCTTC
CASSFDQGHRGYTF
>NA|TRBV11-3|NA|TRBJ1-1
TGTGCCAGCAGCTTAAACGGGAACACTGAAGCTTTCTTT
CASSLNGNTEAFF
>NA|TRBV28|NA|TRBJ1-5
TGTGCCAGCAGTCTAGTCTCCGTTCAGCAGCCCCGGCATTTT
CASSLVSVQQPRHF
>NA|TRBV5-1|TRBD1|TRBJ2-1
TGCGCCAGCAGCGAGGGACAGTTTTACAATGAGCAGTTCTTC
CASSEGQFYNEQFF
>NA|TRBV5-1|NA|TRBJ2-5
TGCGCCAGCCGCTATAGTAGCGCGCAAGAGACCCAGTACTTC
CASRYSSAQETQYF
>NA|TRBV19|NA|TRBJ1-5
TGTGCCAGTAGTATAGACTACCAGCCCCAGCATTTT
CASSIDYQPQHF
>NA|TRBV5-1|NA|TRBJ1-3
TGCGCCAGCAGCTTGGTCCGGGGGCGCGGAAACACCATATATTTT
CASSLVRGRGNTIYF
>NA|TRBV2|NA|TRBJ2-1
TGTGCCAGCACTATTAGGGGGATGGGAGGGGAGCAGTTCTTC
CASTIRGMGGEQFF
>few|TRBV11-2|NA|TRBJ2-7
TGTGCCAGCAGCGTGCCGGGACAAAACTACGAGCAGTACTTC
CASSVPGQNYEQYF